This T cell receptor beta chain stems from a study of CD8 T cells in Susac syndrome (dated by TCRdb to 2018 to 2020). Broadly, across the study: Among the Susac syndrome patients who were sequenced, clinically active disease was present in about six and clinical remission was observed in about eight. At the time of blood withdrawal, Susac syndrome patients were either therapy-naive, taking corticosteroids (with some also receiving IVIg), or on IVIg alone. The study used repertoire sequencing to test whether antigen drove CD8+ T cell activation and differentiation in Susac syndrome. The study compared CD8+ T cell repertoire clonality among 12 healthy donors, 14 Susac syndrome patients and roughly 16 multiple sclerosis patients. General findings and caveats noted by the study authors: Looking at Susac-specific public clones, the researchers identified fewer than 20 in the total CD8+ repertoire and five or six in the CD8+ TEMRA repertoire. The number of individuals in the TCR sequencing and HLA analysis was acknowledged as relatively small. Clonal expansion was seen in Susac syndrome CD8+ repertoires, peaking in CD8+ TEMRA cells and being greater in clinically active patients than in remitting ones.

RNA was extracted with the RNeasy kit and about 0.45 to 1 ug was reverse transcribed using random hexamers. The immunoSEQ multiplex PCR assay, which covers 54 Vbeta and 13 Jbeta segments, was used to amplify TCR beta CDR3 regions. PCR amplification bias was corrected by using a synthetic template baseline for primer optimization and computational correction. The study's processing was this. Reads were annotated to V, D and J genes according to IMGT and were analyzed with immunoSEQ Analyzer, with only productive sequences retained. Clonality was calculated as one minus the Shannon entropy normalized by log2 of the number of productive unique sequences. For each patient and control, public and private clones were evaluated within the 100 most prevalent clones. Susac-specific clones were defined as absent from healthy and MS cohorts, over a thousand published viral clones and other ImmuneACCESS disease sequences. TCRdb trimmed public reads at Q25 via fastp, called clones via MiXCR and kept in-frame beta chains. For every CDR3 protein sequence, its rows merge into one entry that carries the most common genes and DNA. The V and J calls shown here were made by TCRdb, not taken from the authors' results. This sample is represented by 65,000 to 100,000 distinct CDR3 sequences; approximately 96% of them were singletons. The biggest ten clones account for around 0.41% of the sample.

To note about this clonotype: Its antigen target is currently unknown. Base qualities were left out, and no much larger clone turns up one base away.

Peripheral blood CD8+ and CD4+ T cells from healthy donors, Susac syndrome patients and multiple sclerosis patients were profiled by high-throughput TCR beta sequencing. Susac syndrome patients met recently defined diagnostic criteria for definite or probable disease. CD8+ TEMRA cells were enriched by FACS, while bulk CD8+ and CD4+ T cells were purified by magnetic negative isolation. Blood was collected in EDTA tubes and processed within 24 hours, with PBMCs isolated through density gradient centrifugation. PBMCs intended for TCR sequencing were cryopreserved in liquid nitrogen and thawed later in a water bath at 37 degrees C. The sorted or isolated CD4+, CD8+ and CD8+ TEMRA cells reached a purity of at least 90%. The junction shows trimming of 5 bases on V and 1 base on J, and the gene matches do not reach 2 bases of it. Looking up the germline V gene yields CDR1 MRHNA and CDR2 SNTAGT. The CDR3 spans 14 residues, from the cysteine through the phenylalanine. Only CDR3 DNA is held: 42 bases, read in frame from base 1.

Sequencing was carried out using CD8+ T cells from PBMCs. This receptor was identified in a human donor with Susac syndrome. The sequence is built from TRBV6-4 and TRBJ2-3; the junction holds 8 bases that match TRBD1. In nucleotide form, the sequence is TGTGCCAGCAGTAAGACAGGGGGCACAGATACGCAGTATTTT. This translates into CASSKTGGTDTQYF.